One sample yielded the 3 T cell receptor beta chains listed below, sequenced in a study of blood T cells in healthy people across ages. Alongside a J-beta primer mix, a sample-barcoded 5' primer served in a second PCR lasting 7 to 11 cycles. MiXCR was run by TCRdb on the 5' RACE reads, yielding one entry per CDR3 protein. The sample lists some 710,000 distinct CDR3 sequences, roughly 20% occurring once. The source material was blood. Source of these receptors: a man between 65 and 80 years old in good health.

The V call is TRBV19, the J call TRBJ1-1; 7 bases line up with TRBD1. Trimming removed 3 bases from V and 1 base from J; junction bases left unmatched: 2. The CDR3 loop spans 14 amino acids. The V gene's germline CDR1 is LNHDA and CDR2 SQIVND (reference sequence). The CDR3 coding sequence is TGTGCCAGTAGTATGAGGACAGGGAACACTGAAGCTTTCTTT. Its translation: CASSMRTGNTEAFF.

This clonotype was detected a few times. This chain uses TRBV27 with TRBJ1-1; a weak D match, TRBD1 (5 bases). The CDR3 spans 15 residues. V lost 6 bases to trimming and J lost 6 bases, with 20 bases between them. Germline V gene lookup returns CDR1 MNHEY and CDR2 SMNVEV (reference sequence). CDR3 in DNA: TGTGCCAGCAGCCGTGCGGGGGGTGGTAAGTCTGAAGCTTTCTTT. This encodes CASSRAGGGKSEAFF.

The J gene is TRBJ2-2, the V gene TRBV18; either TRBD1 or TRBD2 may fit D (5 bases each). Trimming cost V 3 bases and J 6 bases, with 17 bases left between them. Germline assignment: CDR1 KGHSH and CDR2 LQKENI. The length of the CDR3 is 16 residues. The CDR3 reads CASSPGVGPRAGELFF. CDR3 nucleotide sequence: TGTGCCAGCTCACCGGGGGTTGGACCAAGAGCCGGGGAGCTGTTTTTT. Full variable domain (rest looked up from reference TRBV18 and TRBJ2-2): NAGVMQNPRHLVRRRGQEARLRCSPMKGHSHVYWYRQLPEEGLKFMVYLQKENIIDESGMPKERFSAEFPKEGPSILRIQQVVRGDSAAYFCASSPGVGPRAGELFFGEGSRLTVL.